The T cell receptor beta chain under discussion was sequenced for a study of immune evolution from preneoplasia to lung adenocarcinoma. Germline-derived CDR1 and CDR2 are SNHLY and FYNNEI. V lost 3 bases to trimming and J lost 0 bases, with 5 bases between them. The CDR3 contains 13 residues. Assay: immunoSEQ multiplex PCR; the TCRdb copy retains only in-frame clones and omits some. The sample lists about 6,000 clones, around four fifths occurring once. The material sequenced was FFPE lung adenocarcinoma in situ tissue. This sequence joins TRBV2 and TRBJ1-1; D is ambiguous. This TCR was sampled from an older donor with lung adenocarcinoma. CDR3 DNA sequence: TGTGCCAGCAGTGAGGTTTTGAACACTGAAGCTTTCTTT. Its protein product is CASSEVLNTEAFF.